The T cell receptor beta chain described here comes from a study of post-analysis software for immune sequencing data. Study-level background: Patients had relapsing-remitting, secondary progressive or progressive-relapsing multiple sclerosis; some lacked subtype.

V was cut by 0 bases and J by 3 bases, with 12 bases left in between. Germline V CDR1 and CDR2: MGHRA, YSYEKL. The CDR3 runs to 15 residues. Notes on this clonotype: Its antigen is unknown.

Unique molecular identifiers were built into the TCR beta cDNA libraries. Each sample of roughly 1 to 11 million input T cells yielded around 500,000 cDNA molecules, so each molecule approximated one T cell. TCRdb ran MiXCR on the PCR reads and lists one entry per CDR3 protein. The sample has 550,000 to 700,000 distinct CDR3 sequences; about 40% are singletons. Findings and limits, study-wide: For normalized Chao1 diversity, multiple sclerosis patients scored significantly lower than controls did. Relative to controls, patients had a few TRBV segments at higher frequency, with TRBV5-6, TRBV5-1 and TRBV20-1 among these. Batch-mates among the samples co-clustered strongly by F measure.

Sequenced: blood. The chain uses TRBV4-1 and TRBJ2-7, with D hard to call. The receptor comes from a girl aged 10 to 17 with multiple sclerosis. The CDR3 bases are TGCGCCAGCAGCCAAGATAAATACTACCGCTACGAGCAGTACTTC. The encoded protein is CASSQDKYYRYEQYF.